The sequence of this TCR beta chain was determined in a study of T cells after yellow fever vaccination. TCRdb re-derived calls from the 5' RACE reads in MiXCR, one entry per CDR3 protein. Altogether approximately 550,000 distinct CDR3 sequences are present, about a fifth being singletons, with the ten largest covering roughly an eighth. CDR1 and CDR2 (germline): SGHTA, FQGNSA. The CDR3 is 14 amino acids. V lost 0 bases, J lost 6 bases, and 8 bases lay in between. This TCR was recovered from a man aged 25-45 years who received the YFV17D yellow fever vaccine. The material sequenced was PBMCs, taken 15 days after the yellow fever booster vaccination. The chain employs TRBV7-2 and TRBJ2-2, with D hard to call. CDR3: CASSLAQLSGELFF. CDR3 DNA: TGTGCCAGCAGCTTAGCTCAGTTGTCCGGGGAGCTGTTTTTT. Combining the CDR3 with reference TRBV7-2 and TRBJ2-2 gives the whole variable domain GAGVSQSPSNKVTEKGKDVELRCDPISGHTALYWYRQSLGQGLEFLIYFQGNSAPDKSGLPSDRFSAERTGGSVSTLTIQRTQQEDSAVYLCASSLAQLSGELFFGEGSRLTVL.